The clone carrying this T cell receptor (beta chain) was picked up one time. No antigen is known for it. A J-beta primer mix and a sample-barcoded 5' primer were used in a second PCR of about 6 to 12 cycles. Tags on each cDNA molecule came from a template-switch adaptor with 12 random nucleotides. TCRdb re-derived calls from the 5' RACE reads in MiXCR, one entry per CDR3 protein. The sample has over 750,000 distinct CDR3 sequences, more than 20% seen once; the top ten hold under 9.5%. The CDR3 is 14 residues long. Germline V gene sequence: CDR1 MDHEN, CDR2 SYDVKM. After removal of 4 bases from V and 8 bases from J, the junction contained 7 bases not matched to a gene. The data are from a study of blood T cells in healthy people across ages. General study findings and limits: Calculation of diversity from one million T cells yielded estimates considered to be underestimates. Higher diversity and more naive CD4+ cells were features of long-lived donors, compared to aged donors.

These data are also associated with another study on T cells of mothers and their children. From that second work: Over 9.5 million reads per mother and approximately 3.2 million per child were obtained.

Sample: blood. This sequence joins TRBV28 and TRBJ2-4; TRBD1 matches at 8 bases. The source of this sequence is a boy under 18 in good health. The CDR3 loop reads CASSSTGALDIQYF. The CDR3, as DNA: TGTGCCAGCAGTTCGACAGGGGCTTTGGACATTCAGTACTTC.